The 15 T cell receptor beta chains given below trace back to one sample, sequenced in a study of shared clonotypes between healthy human individuals. Clones were read by immunoSEQ multiplex PCR, and TCRdb kept only the in-frame ones, dropping some. This repertoire shows 2 million to 2.5 million clones, about 95% found once; its top ten account for 0.85% to 1.3%. Naive-designated CD8 cells lacked CD45RO, were positively enriched for CCR7, and omitted terminally differentiated effector memory CD45RA+ cells. Sequenced: naive CD8+ T cells sorted from blood. These receptors were collected from a man aged 18 to 29 in good health.

The chain uses TRBV2 and TRBJ1-5, with D possibly TRBD1 on 5 matching bases. The germline CDR1 and CDR2 sequences are SNHLY and FYNNEI. The CDR3 has 16 residues. V was pared by 4 bases and J by 2 bases, with 15 bases between. CDR3 nucleotides: TGTGCCAGCAGTGTAGCAGGGAGAATTGGCAATCAGCCCCAGCATTTT. Translating gives CASSVAGRIGNQPQHF.

The J gene is TRBJ2-3, the V gene TRBV12-5; D possibly corresponds to TRBD1 (5 bases). The germline CDR1 and CDR2 sequences are LGHNT and FRNRAP. Trimming removed 8 bases from V and 4 bases from J, with 10 bases in between. The CDR3 totals 12 residues. The CDR3 is CASPRGADTQYF. CDR3 DNA sequence: TGTGCTAGTCCTAGGGGTGCAGATACGCAGTATTTT.

This chain uses TRBV9 with TRBJ1-5, with D perhaps matching TRBD1 (5 bases). CDR1 is SGDLS, CDR2 YYNGEE, per germline. This CDR3 comprises 15 residues. V lost 0 bases and J 5 bases, leaving 12 bases between the germline ends. Written as DNA, the CDR3 is TGTGCCAGCAGCGTAGAAGGCAGGGTAGATCAGCCCCAGCATTTT. It is translated as CASSVEGRVDQPQHF.

V and J are TRBV9 and TRBJ2-7; tentative D call: TRBD2 (6 bases). Trimming stripped 4 bases from V and 7 bases from J, with 21 bases between. Per the germline V gene, CDR1 is SGDLS and CDR2 is YYNGEE. The CDR3 contains 15 residues. The CDR3 sequence: CASSPGDLYPGEQYF. The DNA for the CDR3 is TGTGCCAGCAGCCCGGGGGACTTATACCCAGGGGAGCAGTACTTC.

In the case of this clone: At one of its ends the junction is not consistent with the germline gene, which may arise from a read error. The rearrangement links TRBV5-1 to TRBJ2-5; TRBD2 agrees at 9 bases. There are 15 residues in the CDR3. Germline CDR1 is SGHRS and CDR2 is YFSETQ. The CDR3 nucleotides read TGCGCCAGCAGCTCTTCGACTAGCGGATCAGGCACCCTGTACTTC. Amino acids: CASSSSTSGSGTLYF.

CDR3 sequence: CATWTDSYNEQFF. The CDR3, as DNA: TGTGCCACCTGGACGGATTCCTACAATGAGCAGTTCTTC. This sequence joins TRBV5-4 and TRBJ2-1, with unresolved D. The germline CDR1 and CDR2 sequences are SGHNT and YYREEE (reference sequence). Trimming removed 9 bases from V and 1 base from J, with 11 bases in between. The CDR3 spans 13 residues. Using reference TRBV5-4 and TRBJ2-1 for the parts outside the CDR3, the full variable domain is ETGVTQSPTHLIKTRGQQVTLRCSSQSGHNTVSWYQQALGQGPQFIFQYYREEENGRGNFPPRFSGLQFPNYSSELNVNALELDDSALYLCATWTDSYNEQFFGPGTRLTVL.

The chain carries TRBV4-1 and TRBJ2-1, with 9 bases that match TRBD2. CDR3 length: 13 amino acids. V lost 3 bases and J lost 9; bases outside the gene matches: 3. In germline, CDR1 is MGHRA, CDR2 YSYEKL. The CDR3 DNA is TGCGCCAGCAGCCATAGCGGGAGTCCTGAGCAGTTCTTC. Its translation: CASSHSGSPEQFF.

The V and J genes are TRBV9 and TRBJ2-1; TRBD2 matches 9 bases. CDR3 length equals 16 residues. Germline CDR1 and CDR2: SGDLS and YYNGEE. The V segment lost 6 bases and the J segment 3 bases; nucleotides outside the gene matches: 10. CDR3 bases: TGTGCCAGCACGATTGGGGGTAGCGGGAGCTACAATGAGCAGTTCTTC. Translated, it gives CASTIGGSGSYNEQFF.

This clone has just one count. The CDR3 DNA reads TGTGCCATCAGTGAATTAATCTCTGGAAACACCATATATTTT. Protein: CAISELISGNTIYF. This chain links TRBV10-3 with TRBJ1-3; D gene uncertain. Trimming left V 3 bases short and J 0 bases short, with 6 bases between. Per germline, CDR1 ENHRY and CDR2 SYGVKD. This CDR3 region has 14 residues.

This chain connects TRBV15 to TRBJ2-5; the D gene is possibly TRBD2 (5 bases). V gave up 7 bases and J gave up 4 bases, with 10 bases separating them. Germline V gene data show CDR1 as LNHNV and CDR2 as YYDKDF (reference sequence). The CDR3 covers 12 residues. CDR3 nucleotide sequence: TGTGCCACCAAGGGAGTTGGAGAGACCCAGTACTTC. Residues: CATKGVGETQYF. The full variable domain, with the rest looked up from reference TRBV15 and TRBJ2-5, is DAMVIQNPRYQVTQFGKPVTLSCSQTLNHNVMYWYQQKSSQAPKLLFHYYDKDFNNEADTPDNFQSRRPNTSFCFLDIRSPGLGDTAMYLCATKGVGETQYFGPGTRLLVL.

The chain recombines TRBV5-5 with TRBJ2-7; 7 bases align to TRBD1. The ends lost 5 bases at V and 4 bases at J; junction bases unmatched: 12. The CDR3 is made up of 15 amino acids. Germline assignment: CDR1 SGHKS and CDR2 YYEKEE (reference sequence). The CDR3: CASSFDWTGFYEQYF. The CDR3 DNA reads TGTGCCAGCAGTTTCGACTGGACAGGATTTTACGAGCAGTACTTC.

The chain couples TRBV4-2 to TRBJ2-3, with 11 nucleotides matching TRBD2. V shed 1 base, J shed 3 bases, and the junction held 6 bases outside the gene matches. The CDR3 spans 17 residues. The germline V gene encodes CDR1 LGHNA and CDR2 YNFKEQ. The CDR3 DNA reads TGTGCCAGCAGCCAAGTTTTTAGCGGGGGGGAAACAGATACGCAGTATTTT. Translation gives CASSQVFSGGETDTQYF.

The J gene is TRBJ2-7, the V gene TRBV6-1, with D unclear. From germline, CDR1 is MNHNS and CDR2 SASEGT. The CDR3 is 15 amino acids. Trimming stripped 5 bases from V and 0 bases from J, with 14 bases between. Here the CDR3 reads CASSPSDLLSYEQYF. The CDR3 region has the DNA TGTGCCAGCAGTCCCAGCGATCTCCTCTCCTACGAGCAGTACTTC.

The rearrangement links TRBV29-1 to TRBJ2-1, with D tentatively TRBD1 or TRBD2 (5 bases each). This CDR3 region has 12 residues. The germline CDR1 and CDR2 sequences are SQVTM and ANQGSEA. V was cut by 6 bases and J by 8 bases, with 14 bases left in between. CDR3 nucleotides: TGCAGCGTCGAGGCCGGGACGGATGAGCAGTTCTTC. This encodes CSVEAGTDEQFF.

This rearrangement joins TRBV6-5 to TRBJ1-2, with unresolved D. Germline CDR1 reads MNHEY; CDR2 reads SVGAGI. V shed 7 bases and J shed 0 bases, with 12 bases lying between them. The CDR3 extends over 14 amino acids. This CDR3 reads CASTTGLANYGYTF. The CDR3 DNA sequence: TGTGCCAGCACCACCGGGCTAGCTAACTATGGCTACACCTTC.